What follows describes a single TCR beta chain. What it recognizes is unknown. The CDR3 runs to 16 residues. Trimming cost V 1 base and J 4 bases, with 16 bases left between them. Germline-derived CDR1 and CDR2 are SGHVS and FQNEAQ. This sample is drawn from a study of PD-1 blockade in classical Hodgkin lymphoma. Study-level information: Patients received nivolumab 3 mg/kg intravenously every 2 weeks.

Indicated time point: cycle 4 day 1 (C4D1), after 5 to 7 weeks of nivolumab. Following autologous stem cell transplantation, relapse occurred in every patient, and exposure to brentuximab vedotin varied. Using magnetic negative selection, the CD4+ T cells were separated out of thawed PBMCs. Study conclusions and caveats: Complete responders possessed baseline diversity comparable to newly diagnosed patients. With CD4+ cells, TCR diversity rose significantly by C4D1, but not with CD8+ cells. Nivolumab starters within 1 year of ASCT were excluded.

Profiling relied on immunoSEQ multiplex PCR, and the TCRdb table lists in-frame clones only, not all of them. The sample shows over 10,000 clones, almost 90% of them seen only once. The chain uses TRBV7-8 and TRBJ2-5, with D perhaps being TRBD1 or TRBD2 (5 bases each). The sequence was collected from a human donor with classical Hodgkin lymphoma. This material consisted of CD4+ T cells from blood, taken before the fourth cycle of nivolumab. The CDR3 protein is CASSLGTGRGAETQYF. The CDR3 DNA is TGTGCCAGCAGCTTAGGGACTGGACGAGGGGCAGAGACCCAGTACTTC.